These 27 T cell receptor beta chains share one sample of origin, sequenced in a study of patients and donors after allogeneic stem cell transplantation. Each CDR3 protein is one row after TCRdb ran MiXCR on the RT-PCR reads. The profile shows about 150,000 distinct CDR3 sequences, roughly 22% of them singletons. Specimen: blood, either unsorted or a sorted T cell fraction (not recorded which). These receptors were obtained from a human donor who was either an allogeneic HSCT recipient or a stem cell or donor lymphocyte infusion donor (not recorded which). It is not recorded whose cells these are; they may come from a transplant donor.

Only one count was recorded for this clonotype. The chain is built from TRBV29-1 and TRBJ2-5; 11 bases align to TRBD1. Trimming at V came to 6 bases and at J to 5 bases, leaving 8 bases not matched to a gene. The CDR3 runs to 14 residues. Looked up from germline, CDR1 is SQVTM and CDR2 is ANQGSEA. CDR3 coding DNA: TGCAGCGTCGTCGGACAGGGGGCAGTGGAGACCCAGTACTTC. It encodes CSVVGQGAVETQYF.

This clonotype appeared a few times. This chain uses TRBV5-1 with TRBJ1-1; D is unclear. The CDR3 is made up of 15 amino acids. Between the trimmed V and J ends, which lost 4 bases and 1 base, there was a span of 14 bases. Germline V lookup: CDR1 SGHRS, CDR2 YFSETQ. The DNA for the CDR3 is TGCGCCAGCAGCCCCGACGGGGAATGGAACACTGAAGCTTTCTTT. Protein sequence: CASSPDGEWNTEAFF.

V usage is TRBV20-1 and J usage is TRBJ2-6, with a possible D match to TRBD2 (5 bases). This CDR3 region has 16 residues. V was cut by 6 bases and J by 0 bases, with 15 bases left in between. Germline V gives CDR1 DFQATT, CDR2 SNEGSKA (reference sequence). CDR3 residues: CSALRGPNSGANVLTF. The CDR3 DNA follows: TGCAGTGCCCTAAGAGGGCCGAACTCTGGGGCCAACGTCCTGACTTTC.

The V call is TRBV5-1, the J call TRBJ2-3; D unresolved. CDR1 and CDR2 from the germline V gene are SGHRS and YFSETQ. The V gene lost 2 bases and the J gene lost 4 bases, with 5 bases spanning the gap. The CDR3 contains 12 residues. CDR3 protein: CASSFRSDTQYF. In DNA form, the CDR3 reads TGCGCCAGCAGCTTCAGGTCAGATACGCAGTATTTT. Using reference TRBV5-1 and TRBJ2-3 for the parts outside the CDR3, the full variable domain is KAGVTQTPRYLIKTRGQQVTLSCSPISGHRSVSWYQQTPGQGLQFLFEYFSETQRNKGNFPGRFSGRQFSNSRSEMNVSTLELGDSALYLCASSFRSDTQYFGPGTRLTVL.

The rearrangement joins TRBV12-3 or TRBV12-4 to TRBJ1-1; D is unresolved. Trimming removed 2 bases from V and 0 bases from J, with 10 bases in between. The CDR3 is made up of 15 amino acids. CDR3 sequence (DNA): TGTGCCAGCAGTTTAAGCCTTTACATGAACACTGAAGCTTTCTTT. Translating it yields CASSLSLYMNTEAFF.

The rearrangement links TRBV24-1 to TRBJ2-1; 9 bases align to TRBD2. J gave up 4 bases and V 3 bases, and 6 bases lay outside the gene matches. CDR3 length: 16 amino acids. Germline-derived CDR1 and CDR2 are KGHDR and SFDVKD. In DNA form, the CDR3 reads TGTGCCACCAGTGATGTGTCTAGCGGGATATACAATGAGCAGTTCTTC. Its translation: CATSDVSSGIYNEQFF.

The chain joins TRBV12-3 or TRBV12-4 to TRBJ2-1, with D perhaps matching TRBD1 or TRBD2 (5 bases each). The CDR3 loop spans 15 amino acids. V dropped 7 bases and J dropped 7 bases, with 20 bases sitting between them. The DNA for the CDR3 is TGTGCCAGCATCTTGAGGGGCCCCACTGGAAATGAGCAGTTCTTC. It translates to CASILRGPTGNEQFF.

This clonotype has a handful of counts. This chain links TRBV12-3 or TRBV12-4 with TRBJ1-2; a weak D match, TRBD1 (6 bases). The V and J ends lost 6 bases and 6 bases respectively, with 32 bases between them. The CDR3 covers 19 residues. CDR3 DNA sequence: TGTGCCAGCAGAAATAATGGGAGGAAATTCTTCACAGGGATGGATGGCTACACCTTC. This translates into CASRNNGRKFFTGMDGYTF.

The rearrangement links TRBV20-1 to TRBJ2-3, with D perhaps TRBD1 (6 bases). CDR1 is DFQATT and CDR2 is SNEGSKA in the germline V gene (reference sequence). This CDR3 has 13 residues. Deletions cut 3 bases from V and 1 base from J, with 8 bases between. The CDR3 loop reads CSARAGGTDTQYF. CDR3 nucleotides: TGCAGTGCTAGGGCAGGGGGCACAGATACGCAGTATTTT.

The rearrangement uses TRBV7-9 and TRBJ1-4, with D unclear. Trimming stripped 1 base from V and 8 bases from J, with 11 bases between. The CDR3 is made up of 14 amino acids. Germline assignment: CDR1 SEHNR and CDR2 FQNEAQ (reference sequence). CDR3 in DNA: TGTGCCAGCAGCTTAGAGGGATCGGGGGAAAAACTGTTTTTT. It translates to CASSLEGSGEKLFF.

This sequence joins TRBV10-3 and TRBJ2-1, with 8 bases aligning to TRBD2. There are 14 residues in the CDR3. Looked up from germline, CDR1 is ENHRY and CDR2 is SYGVKD. The V gene end was trimmed by 4 bases and the J gene end by 4 bases; junction bases not matched to a gene: 3. CDR3 protein: CAISVAGGYNEQFF. CDR3 DNA: TGTGCCATCAGTGTGGCGGGGGGTTACAATGAGCAGTTCTTC.

This clonotype has ten or more counts. The chain has TRBV20-1 and TRBJ1-1, with D possibly being TRBD1 (5 bases). V gave up 6 bases and J gave up 2 bases, with 19 bases separating them. The CDR3 runs 15 residues. CDR1 DFQATT and CDR2 SNEGSKA come from the germline V gene (reference sequence). DNA of the CDR3: TGCAGTGCACCCAAACCGGACACACTTAACACTGAAGCTTTCTTT. Translated: CSAPKPDTLNTEAFF.

This clonotype was counted at least ten times. At one of its ends the junction is not consistent with the germline gene, which may arise from a read error. The genes are TRBV20-1 and TRBJ1-1; TRBD1 might be the D (6 bases). The CDR3 runs to 15 residues. Germline CDR1 reads DFQATT; CDR2 reads SNEGSKA (reference sequence). The CDR3 nucleotides read TGCAGTGCCAGAGGGGGTACGTTTACGAACACTGAAGCTTTCTTT. Protein: CSARGGTFTNTEAFF.

V gene TRBV29-1 combines with J gene TRBJ2-1; 13 bases agree with TRBD2. There are 16 residues in the CDR3. J lost 10 bases, V lost 5 bases, and 14 bases had no gene match. The germline V gene has CDR1 SQVTM and CDR2 ANQGSEA. The CDR3 DNA follows: TGCAGCGTTCTCCTCCCGACTAGCGGGAGGAACGACGAGCAGTTCTTC. Amino acids: CSVLLPTSGRNDEQFF.

In DNA, the CDR3 is TGTGCCAGCAGCAAGCCGGGTGCTGGAGCTTTCTTT. Encoded protein: CASSKPGAGAFF. The chain carries TRBV5-5 and TRBJ1-1; D call uncertain. The V and J ends lost 4 bases and 10 bases respectively, with 14 bases between them. The CDR3 is 12 amino acids. CDR1 and CDR2 (germline): SGHKS, YYEKEE (reference sequence). Combining the CDR3 with reference TRBV5-5 and TRBJ1-1 gives the whole variable domain DAGVTQSPTHLIKTRGQQVTLRCSPISGHKSVSWYQQVLGQGPQFIFQYYEKEERGRGNFPDRFSARQFPNYSSELNVNALLLGDSALYLCASSKPGAGAFFGQGTRLTVV.

This sequence joins TRBV19 and TRBJ1-1, with D perhaps matching TRBD1 (5 bases). V shed 6 bases and J shed 4 bases, with 18 bases lying between them. This CDR3 spans 15 amino acids. The germline V gene encodes CDR1 LNHDA and CDR2 SQIVND (reference sequence). In DNA form, the CDR3 reads TGTGCCAGTAGACTAAGCAGGGTATCGGGCACTGAAGCTTTCTTT. Its protein is CASRLSRVSGTEAFF.

This chain uses TRBV10-3 with TRBJ2-3; D gene ambiguous. Looked up from germline, CDR1 is ENHRY and CDR2 is SYGVKD. Trimming pared 3 bases from V and 3 bases from J, leaving 7 bases between. The CDR3 has 13 amino acids. The CDR3 region is CAISDELTDTQYF. DNA of the CDR3: TGTGCCATCAGTGACGAGCTAACAGATACGCAGTATTTT.

The table lists this clonotype with a few counts. The CDR3 bases are TGTGCCATCAGTTCACAGGGGCCGTCCTACGAGCAGTACTTC. Translation gives CAISSQGPSYEQYF. The chain combines TRBV10-3 with TRBJ2-7; 7 bases line up with TRBD1. The CDR3 is 14 residues long. In germline, CDR1 is ENHRY, CDR2 SYGVKD. V shed 5 bases, J shed 1 base, and the junction held 5 bases outside the gene matches.

The rearrangement joins TRBV12-3 or TRBV12-4 to TRBJ2-2; maybe TRBD2 (6 bases). The germline V and J ends were trimmed by 6 bases and 6 bases, with 11 bases remaining between them. This CDR3 is 13 amino acids long. CDR3 in amino acids: CASSNGGPGELFF. Here the CDR3 DNA reads TGTGCCAGCAGCAACGGGGGACCCGGGGAGCTGTTTTTT.

This clonotype was seen only once. V and J are TRBV5-1 and TRBJ2-7; 8 nucleotides align to TRBD1. CDR1 and CDR2 from the germline V gene are SGHRS and YFSETQ. The length of the CDR3 is 14 residues. The V gene end was trimmed by 3 bases and the J gene end by 3 bases; junction bases not matched to a gene: 5. The CDR3 sequence is CASSYDRGSYEQYF. CDR3 nucleotides: TGCGCCAGCAGCTATGACAGGGGCAGCTACGAGCAGTACTTC.

The count of this clonotype is one. This chain links TRBV5-1 with TRBJ2-3, with a tentative D call TRBD2 (6 bases). CDR3 length equals 15 residues. V was cut by 5 bases and J by 3 bases, with 16 bases left in between. The germline gives CDR1 SGHRS, CDR2 YFSETQ. The DNA of the CDR3 is TGCGCCAGCAGGGTTGCGCGGGGCGGAACAGATACGCAGTATTTT. It is translated as CASRVARGGTDTQYF.

The CDR3 region has the DNA TGCAGTGCTAGAGATCTTAGCGGTGAGCCCTACAATGAGCAGTTCTTC. Amino acid sequence: CSARDLSGEPYNEQFF. The V gene is TRBV20-1, the J gene TRBJ2-1, with D possibly matching TRBD2 (6 bases). The CDR3 loop spans 16 amino acids. Deletions cut 0 bases from V and 2 bases from J, with 14 bases between. Germline assignment: CDR1 DFQATT and CDR2 SNEGSKA (reference sequence).

J is TRBJ2-7 and V is TRBV5-1; 7 bases match TRBD1. The V gene's germline CDR1 is SGHRS and CDR2 YFSETQ. This CDR3 has 11 amino acids. The trim removed 1 base at V and 11 bases at J, leaving 3 bases unmatched. The CDR3 sequence: CASSLTGEEYF. CDR3 sequence (DNA): TGCGCCAGCAGCTTGACAGGGGAAGAGTACTTC.

This clonotype was found a few times. The rearrangement uses TRBV12-3 or TRBV12-4 and TRBJ2-3, with 7 bases aligning to TRBD1. The CDR3 runs 13 residues. J lost 6 bases, V lost 5 bases, and 5 bases had no gene match. CDR3 residues: CASSLDRRDTQYF. CDR3 DNA: TGTGCCAGCAGTCTGGACAGGCGTGATACGCAGTATTTT.

The sample holds a few counts of this clonotype. This chain links TRBV4-1 with TRBJ1-6; D remains ambiguous. CDR1 and CDR2 (germline): MGHRA, YSYEKL. This CDR3 is built from 14 residues. V lost 2 bases to trimming and J lost 7 bases, with 9 bases between them. CDR3 nucleotides: TGCGCCAGCAGCCAACTTTCCTCGAATTCACCCCTCCACTTT. Amino acids: CASSQLSSNSPLHF.

The rearrangement joins TRBV5-5 to TRBJ2-7; D remains unclear. The CDR3 length is 13 residues. With 4 bases removed from V and 2 bases from J, the gap between germline ends came to 10 bases. Per germline, CDR1 SGHKS and CDR2 YYEKEE (reference sequence). The CDR3 DNA reads as TGTGCCAGCAGCGGCGACGCACCCTACGAGCAGTACTTC. This translates into CASSGDAPYEQYF. Full variable domain (rest looked up from reference TRBV5-5 and TRBJ2-7): DAGVTQSPTHLIKTRGQQVTLRCSPISGHKSVSWYQQVLGQGPQFIFQYYEKEERGRGNFPDRFSARQFPNYSSELNVNALLLGDSALYLCASSGDAPYEQYFGPGTRLTVT.

The chain couples TRBV19 to TRBJ2-7; maybe TRBD1 (6 bases). The CDR3 length is 18 residues. Germline CDR1 and CDR2: LNHDA and SQIVND (reference sequence). Trimming removed 0 bases from V and 0 bases from J, with 18 bases in between. CDR3 nucleotides: TGTGCCAGTAGTATAGAACTGATTCCAGGGGCAGCCTCCTACGAGCAGTACTTC. Its translation is CASSIELIPGAASYEQYF.